One and the same sample provided the 20 T cell receptor beta chains below, sequenced in a study of T cell repertoires in cytomegalovirus infection. TCRdb reprocessed the reads via MiXCR and lists one record per CDR3 protein. The sample lists more than 85,000 distinct CDR3 sequences; 16% were seen once. The material sequenced was PBMCs. Receptors originate from a human donor in good health (CMV status not recorded). Some clones in this sample may be carry-over from other donors' samples.

This clonotype was seen only a few times. The CDR3 spells CATSRAGGTDTQYF. In DNA, the CDR3 is TGTGCCACCAGCAGAGCAGGGGGCACAGATACGCAGTATTTT. The V call is TRBV15, the J call TRBJ2-3, with D maybe TRBD1 (6 bases). CDR3 length: 14 amino acids. Trimming cost V 1 base and J 1 base, with 6 bases left between them. Germline-derived CDR1 and CDR2 are LNHNV and YYDKDF (reference sequence).

This clonotype was observed a handful of times. The chain has TRBV18 and TRBJ1-1; D remains ambiguous. In germline, CDR1 is KGHSH, CDR2 LQKENI. This CDR3 is built from 14 residues. The V and J ends lost 3 bases and 3 bases respectively, with 11 bases between them. The CDR3 DNA reads TGTGCCAGCTCACCCCTGGGGATGGACACTGAAGCTTTCTTT. This sequence encodes CASSPLGMDTEAFF.

J is TRBJ1-1 and V is TRBV11-2; D unresolved. The CDR3 is 13 residues long. V shed 3 bases and J shed 5 bases, with 10 bases lying between them. Germline V gene data show CDR1 as SGHAT and CDR2 as FQNNGV. The CDR3, as DNA: TGTGCCAGCAGCTTTCTGTCCGGGACTGAAGCTTTCTTT. This codes for CASSFLSGTEAFF.

This clonotype was seen ten or more times. This sequence joins TRBV7-8 and TRBJ2-7; TRBD1 matches at 7 bases. This CDR3 is 13 amino acids long. Germline loops: CDR1 SGHVS, CDR2 FQNEAQ. V was pared by 6 bases and J by 4 bases, with 6 bases of the junction left unmatched. The CDR3 region has the DNA TGTGCCAGCAGTTGGGGACAGCTTTACGAGCAGTACTTC. Translated, it gives CASSWGQLYEQYF.

This chain joins TRBV4-2 and TRBJ1-2; D possibly corresponds to TRBD1 (5 bases). The CDR3 totals 13 residues. Deletions cut 1 base from V and 6 bases from J, with 9 bases between. The germline V gene encodes CDR1 LGHNA and CDR2 YNFKEQ. The DNA of the CDR3 is TGTGCCAGCAGCCAAGTCACCAGGGATGGCTACACCTTC. Its protein is CASSQVTRDGYTF.

This clonotype was seen at least ten times. The gene calls are TRBV28 and TRBJ1-6; D unresolved. CDR1 and CDR2 from the germline V gene are MDHEN and SYDVKM. V gave up 2 bases and J gave up 6 bases, with 14 bases separating them. The CDR3 is 16 amino acids. This chain's CDR3 is CASSLPGWEVNSPLHF. The CDR3 bases are TGTGCCAGCAGTTTACCGGGATGGGAGGTTAATTCACCCCTCCACTTT.

This clonotype was seen only a few times. The rearrangement joins TRBV18 to TRBJ2-7; TRBD1 aligns across 7 bases. This CDR3 spans 14 amino acids. The germline CDR1 and CDR2 sequences are KGHSH and LQKENI. V lost 3 bases, J lost 0 bases, and 2 bases stayed unmatched. This chain's CDR3 is CASSPGQYSYEQYF. CDR3 DNA sequence: TGTGCCAGCTCACCGGGACAGTACTCCTACGAGCAGTACTTC.

This clonotype came up many times. CDR3 nucleotide sequence: TGTGCCAGCATTCGTAACCCGAGCGGGGGGGCCTCTACCGGGGAGCTGTTTTTT. It encodes CASIRNPSGGASTGELFF. The V call is TRBV7-2, the J call TRBJ2-2; 10 bases line up with TRBD2. The V gene's germline CDR1 is SGHTA and CDR2 FQGNSA. The CDR3 has 18 residues. Unmatched junction bases numbered 16, after V lost 7 bases and J lost 5 bases.

This clonotype was seen repeatedly, ten times or more. The chain uses TRBV9 and TRBJ2-7, with D possibly being TRBD2 (6 bases). Germline V CDR1 and CDR2: SGDLS, YYNGEE. The CDR3 loop spans 14 amino acids. V lost 0 bases and J 12 bases, leaving 19 bases between the germline ends. The CDR3 sequence: CASSVAGDSTSVYF. The DNA of the CDR3 is TGTGCCAGCAGCGTAGCGGGGGACTCAACCTCGGTGTACTTC.

This clonotype appeared many times. The junction differs from germline at one of its ends, possibly a read error. CDR3 sequence (DNA): TGTGCCAGCAGATTAGCGGGCTCCTACGAGCAGTACTTC. It translates to CASRLAGSYEQYF. The chain is built from TRBV7-9 and TRBJ2-7; the match to TRBD2 covers 7 bases. The CDR3 contains 13 residues. The V gene's germline CDR1 is SEHNR and CDR2 FQNEAQ (reference sequence).

The chain has TRBV5-1 and TRBJ1-2; D might be TRBD1 (5 bases). CDR1 and CDR2 from the germline V gene are SGHRS and YFSETQ. Trimming shortened V by 2 bases and J by 4 bases, and 12 bases separated the two germline ends. This CDR3 spans 14 amino acids. The CDR3 nucleotides are TGCGCCAGCAGCTTTGGGGGGAACATCTATGGCTACACCTTC. Its translation: CASSFGGNIYGYTF.

The V call is TRBV20-1, the J call TRBJ1-6, with D uncertain. The V gene's germline CDR1 is DFQATT and CDR2 SNEGSKA (reference sequence). Trimming cost V 2 bases and J 7 bases, with 6 bases left between them. The CDR3 runs to 12 residues. The CDR3 DNA is TGCAGTGCTAGAAACGGGAATTCACCCCTCCACTTT. It yields the protein CSARNGNSPLHF.

Many counts were recorded for this clonotype. The chain carries TRBV7-2 and TRBJ2-5; TRBD2 agrees at 7 bases. The junction had 4 bases not matched to a gene; V was cut back by 4 bases and J by 5 bases. Germline V CDR1 and CDR2: SGHTA, FQGNSA. The CDR3 contains 13 residues. The DNA for the CDR3 is TGTGCCAGCAGCTACGGACTAGGGGAGACCCAGTACTTC. It codes for CASSYGLGETQYF.

This clonotype was seen repeatedly, ten times or more. The chain links TRBV7-2 to TRBJ2-3, with unresolved D. V was cut by 1 base and J by 1 base, with 21 bases left in between. The germline gives CDR1 SGHTA, CDR2 FQGNSA. CDR3 length: 19 residues. The CDR3 is CASSLDGSFVMFGTDTQYF. For the CDR3, the DNA is TGTGCCAGCAGCTTAGATGGTTCCTTCGTGATGTTCGGCACAGATACGCAGTATTTT.

This clonotype was counted ten times or more. The gene calls are TRBV7-6 and TRBJ1-4; D is perhaps TRBD1 (6 bases). The CDR3 extends over 14 amino acids. CDR1 SGHVS and CDR2 FNYEAQ come from the germline V gene. V lost 0 bases and J 8 bases, leaving 10 bases between the germline ends. CDR3 coding DNA: TGTGCCAGCAGCTTAGCAGGACAGCGGGAAAAACTGTTTTTT. It is translated as CASSLAGQREKLFF.

This clonotype occurred many times. The chain uses TRBV7-2 and TRBJ2-4; D might be TRBD2 (7 bases). The germline CDR1 and CDR2 sequences are SGHTA and FQGNSA. V was cut by 7 bases and J by 1 base, with 20 bases left in between. The CDR3 is made up of 17 amino acids. CDR3 coding DNA: TGTGCCAGCATCGACCGGGGGGCAGGGAGGGCCAAAAACATTCAGTACTTC. Protein sequence: CASIDRGAGRAKNIQYF.

This clonotype was seen a few times. J is TRBJ2-7 and V is TRBV2; the D is unclear. The CDR3 consists of 14 residues. The V gene's germline CDR1 is SNHLY and CDR2 FYNNEI. Trimming shortened V by 5 bases and J by 2 bases, and 13 bases separated the two germline ends. The DNA for the CDR3 is TGTGCCAGCAGTCCTCGCAGGACGACCTACGAGCAGTACTTC. Translation: CASSPRRTTYEQYF.

As for this clonotype: A read error may be the cause here, since a much bigger clone is one base away. This chain connects TRBV25-1 to TRBJ2-5; D may be TRBD1 (6 bases). Germline loops: CDR1 MGHDK, CDR2 SYGVNS. This CDR3 region has 15 residues. Written as DNA, the CDR3 is TGTGCCAGCAGTGAACCCGTGGGGGCCCAAAAGACCCAGTACTTC. This encodes CASSEPVGAQKTQYF.

The V gene is TRBV19, the J gene TRBJ1-5; no reliable D call. Germline lookup yields CDR1 LNHDA and CDR2 SQIVND (reference sequence). V dropped 8 bases and J dropped 3 bases, with 8 bases sitting between them. The CDR3 totals 12 residues. The CDR3 protein is CASRSINQPQHF. The CDR3 DNA sequence: TGTGCCAGTCGTTCGATCAATCAGCCCCAGCATTTT.

A few counts support this clonotype. The J gene is TRBJ2-1, the V gene TRBV29-1, with 7 bases aligning to TRBD1. The CDR3 totals 13 residues. CDR1 is SQVTM, CDR2 ANQGSEA, per germline. The trim removed 6 bases at V and 0 bases at J, leaving 2 bases unmatched. The DNA of the CDR3 is TGCAGCGTCCGGGACAGCTCCTACAATGAGCAGTTCTTC. Translated: CSVRDSSYNEQFF.